Detailed here is one T cell receptor beta chain. The data derive from a study of CD8 T cells in Susac syndrome. CDR3 length equals 12 residues. The V end was cut by 2 bases, the J end by 10 bases, with 6 bases between. Germline V gives CDR1 MNHEY, CDR2 SMNVEV (reference sequence). The RNA, about 0.45 to 1 ug, was put through reverse transcription using random hexamers. TCRdb re-derived calls from the immunoSEQ multiplex PCR reads in MiXCR, one entry per CDR3 protein. The sample records around 180,000 distinct CDR3 sequences, 94% being singletons. The authors negatively isolated CD8+ and CD4+ T cells and FACS-enriched TEMRA cells.

The TCR was taken from a human donor with Susac syndrome. The chain employs TRBV27 and TRBJ1-6; TRBD1 is a possible D gene (5 bases). Sequenced: CD4+ T cells from PBMCs. The CDR3 nucleotides are TGTGCCAGCAGTTTAGAGGGGTCACCCCTCCACTTT. Translating it yields CASSLEGSPLHF.